Below, 16 T cell receptor beta chains from the same sample are listed, as sequenced in a study of T cell repertoires in cytomegalovirus infection. No cognate antigen is known for these TCRs. TCRdb analysed the reads with MiXCR anew, one entry per CDR3 protein. The data contain about 770,000 distinct CDR3 sequences, 25% to 35% of them seen just once; the ten biggest clones take up about 12%. Sequencing was performed on cultured CD8+ T cells from PBMCs, taken from culture after CMV antigen stimulation. These receptors all come from a human donor in good health (CMV status not recorded). Some clones in this sample may be carry-over from other donors' samples.

This sequence joins TRBV5-6 and TRBJ2-7; weak D call: TRBD2 (8 bases). Trimming removed 1 base from V and 2 bases from J, with 19 bases in between. Germline V CDR1 and CDR2: SGHDT, YYEEEE. This CDR3 has 17 amino acids. The CDR3 nucleotides are TGTGCCAGCAGCTTGCATCTTAGCGGGACAGCTACCTACGAGCAGTACGTC. It codes for CASSLHLSGTATYEQYV.

This clonotype occurred many times. The J gene is TRBJ2-1, the V gene TRBV19; 9 nucleotides align to TRBD2. The germline V gene encodes CDR1 LNHDA and CDR2 SQIVND (reference sequence). Losses at the gene ends were 5 bases for V and 0 bases for J; bases not matched to a gene: 5. CDR3 length: 16 amino acids. CDR3 DNA: TGTGCCAGTAGTTTTAGCGGGGGTAGCTCCTACAATGAGCAGTTCTTC. It encodes CASSFSGGSSYNEQFF.

Ten or more counts support this clonotype. The chain uses TRBV7-6 and TRBJ2-3, with 7 bases that match TRBD2. J gave up 6 bases and V 2 bases, and 17 bases lay outside the gene matches. CDR3 length: 18 amino acids. Germline-derived CDR1 and CDR2 are SGHVS and FNYEAQ. CDR3 sequence reads: CASSLSFGGNQRTDTQYF. CDR3 nucleotide sequence: TGTGCCAGCAGCTTAAGTTTCGGGGGGAACCAGAGAACCGATACGCAGTATTTT.

Comment on this clonotype: A junction end diverges from the germline sequence, so it may reflect a read error. The rearrangement links TRBV7-6 to TRBJ1-5; D is possibly TRBD1 (5 bases). This CDR3 is built from 15 residues. The germline V gene has CDR1 SGHVS and CDR2 FNYEAQ. This chain's CDR3 is CANSLAQGSGQPQHF. As DNA, the CDR3 is TGTGCCAACAGCTTAGCGCAGGGTTCGGGGCAGCCCCAGCATTTT.

This chain joins TRBV7-3 and TRBJ2-1; 15 nucleotides agree with TRBD2. The germline CDR1 and CDR2 sequences are SGHTA and FQGTGA. Unmatched junction bases numbered 11, after V lost 4 bases and J lost 4 bases. This CDR3 has 19 amino acids. The DNA for the CDR3 is TGTGCCAGCAGCTCCTCAACCGGGACTAGCGGGGGGACTTACAATGAGCAGTTCTTC. Its protein product is CASSSSTGTSGGTYNEQFF.

This chain uses TRBV7-8 with TRBJ1-5, with TRBD1 matching 10 bases. Germline V gene sequence: CDR1 SGHVS, CDR2 FQNEAQ. V dropped 6 bases and J dropped 7; count of bases not matched to a gene: 9. The CDR3 runs to 15 residues. The CDR3 sequence: CASSLPGTGEQPQHF. CDR3 sequence (DNA): TGTGCCAGCAGTTTACCCGGGACAGGGGAACAGCCCCAGCATTTT.

This clonotype has just a few counts. The chain combines TRBV27 with TRBJ1-4; perhaps TRBD1 as D (5 bases). The CDR3 consists of 18 residues. V lost 2 bases, J lost 6 bases, and 22 bases lay in between. Germline V CDR1 and CDR2: MNHEY, SMNVEV (reference sequence). Written as DNA, the CDR3 is TGTGCCAGCAGTTTAGGCCCCATCGGGGAGGGACGGGATGAAAAACTGTTTTTT. It translates to CASSLGPIGEGRDEKLFF. Variable domain in full (rest from reference TRBV27 and TRBJ1-4): EAQVTQNPRYLITVTGKKLTVTCSQNMNHEYMSWYRQDPGLGLRQIYYSMNVEVTDKGDVPEGYKVSRKEKRNFPLILESPSPNQTSLYFCASSLGPIGEGRDEKLFFGSGTQLSVL.

The sample holds a few counts of this clonotype. J is TRBJ2-7 and V is TRBV4-1; D is possibly TRBD1 or TRBD2 (5 bases each). Looked up from germline, CDR1 is MGHRA and CDR2 is YSYEKL. CDR3 size: 16 residues. Trimming cost V 4 bases and J 3 bases, with 19 bases left between them. Here the CDR3 reads CASSPRPGTVIYEQYF. In DNA, the CDR3 is TGCGCCAGCAGCCCCCGCCCCGGGACGGTGATCTACGAGCAGTACTTC.

This clonotype has a single count. The rearrangement joins TRBV27 to TRBJ2-3; 7 bases agree with TRBD1. The germline V gene encodes CDR1 MNHEY and CDR2 SMNVEV (reference sequence). V shed 5 bases and J 4 bases; nucleotides not matched to a gene: 9. This CDR3 has 15 amino acids. Here the CDR3 DNA reads TGTGCCAGCAGTGACAGGGACAGCAGGCCAGATACGCAGTATTTT. It yields the protein CASSDRDSRPDTQYF.

The chain recombines TRBV7-8 with TRBJ2-2; TRBD1 agrees at 7 bases. The CDR3 is made up of 17 amino acids. The germline V gene has CDR1 SGHVS and CDR2 FQNEAQ. J gave up 3 bases and V 1 base, and 8 bases lay outside the gene matches. CDR3 nucleotide sequence: TGTGCCAGCAGCTTAGATAGGCAGGGGGTTTACACCGGGGAGCTGTTTTTT. This codes for CASSLDRQGVYTGELFF.

This clonotype came up a few times. The chain has TRBV27 and TRBJ2-1; weak D call: TRBD1 (7 bases). The CDR3 loop spans 17 amino acids. The germline V gene has CDR1 MNHEY and CDR2 SMNVEV (reference sequence). Trimming took 5 bases from V and 0 from J, leaving 17 bases between them. CDR3 sequence (DNA): TGTGCCAGCAGTCTTCAGCAGGGGGGAAGCTCCTACAATGAGCAGTTCTTC. Translation: CASSLQQGGSSYNEQFF.

There are many counts of this clonotype. The chain has TRBV7-9 and TRBJ2-5, with TRBD2 matching over 12 bases. Germline assignment: CDR1 SEHNR and CDR2 FQNEAQ (reference sequence). Unmatched junction bases numbered 11, after V lost 5 bases and J lost 4 bases. The CDR3 spans 17 residues. CDR3 sequence reads: CASSTTGLAGIGETQYF. CDR3 sequence (DNA): TGTGCCAGCAGCACCACTGGACTAGCGGGGATAGGAGAGACCCAGTACTTC.

This clonotype has ten or more counts. This chain joins TRBV7-6 and TRBJ2-3; the D gene could be TRBD1 or TRBD2 (5 bases each). Trimming pared 3 bases from V and 6 bases from J, leaving 10 bases between. The CDR3 is made up of 13 amino acids. CDR1 is SGHVS, CDR2 FNYEAQ, per germline. CDR3 residues: CASSLGVSDTQYF. CDR3 in DNA: TGTGCCAGCAGCTTGGGGGTTTCGGATACGCAGTATTTT.

This clonotype was recorded a few times. This chain links TRBV29-1 with TRBJ2-1, with D possibly matching TRBD2 (6 bases). Trimming removed 0 bases from V and 3 bases from J, with 15 bases in between. The CDR3 loop spans 16 amino acids. CDR1 and CDR2 (germline): SQVTM, ANQGSEA. CDR3 loop: CSVEDAGRAYYNEQFF. For the CDR3, the DNA is TGCAGCGTTGAAGATGCGGGGCGCGCCTACTACAATGAGCAGTTCTTC.

This clonotype was detected only once. The chain recombines TRBV24-1 with TRBJ2-1; perhaps TRBD1 as D (7 bases). Germline assignment: CDR1 KGHDR and CDR2 SFDVKD. This CDR3 region has 16 residues. Trimming left V 2 bases short and J 7 bases short, with 17 bases between. In nucleotides, the CDR3 is TGTGCCACCAGTGATTGGAGGGACAGCGCCCGGAATGAGCAGTTCTTC. Translating it yields CATSDWRDSARNEQFF.

The sample holds a few counts of this clonotype. The chain has TRBV19 and TRBJ2-7; no firm D call. This CDR3 is built from 13 residues. The ends were cut back, 2 bases at V and 6 bases at J, with 11 bases in the middle. Germline assignment: CDR1 LNHDA and CDR2 SQIVND (reference sequence). This CDR3 is CASSIMKAGEQYF. The CDR3 DNA follows: TGTGCCAGTAGTATAATGAAGGCTGGCGAGCAGTACTTC.